Shown below are 27 T cell receptor beta chains from a single sample sequenced in a study of blood T cells in healthy people across ages. It was with a sample-barcoded 5' primer and a J-beta primer mix that a second PCR of roughly 7 to 12 cycles was run. In TCRdb, the 5' RACE reads were re-called with MiXCR into one record per CDR3 protein. The data show more than 650,000 distinct CDR3 sequences, 25% to 30% seen once. The same specimen was also included in a second study, on T cells of mothers and their children.

The sample taken for sequencing was blood. The source is a boy younger than 18 in good health.

The rearrangement links TRBV27 to TRBJ2-5; tentative D call: TRBD2 (7 bases). The J call is in doubt because the DNA end fits TRBJ2-7 better. This CDR3 is built from 16 residues. Germline assignment: CDR1 MNHEY and CDR2 SMNVEV (reference sequence). CDR3 nucleotides: TGTGCCAGCAGTTTATCTCGGGGGGCAAGATCCTACGAGCAGTACTTC. It encodes CASSLSRGARSYEQYF.

This clonotype was counted between two and nine times. V and J are TRBV12-3 or TRBV12-4 and TRBJ2-7; 7 bases map to TRBD1. The CDR3 sequence is 15 residues long. Trimming took 5 bases from V and 3 from J; bases not matched to a gene: 10. The CDR3 here is CASSPRQGQLYEQYF. CDR3 DNA sequence: TGTGCCAGCAGTCCCCGACAGGGTCAGCTCTACGAGCAGTACTTC.

The chain couples TRBV28 to TRBJ1-5, with D unclear. The CDR3 is 11 residues long. Trimming removed 8 bases at V and 3 bases at J, with 5 bases between. CDR1 and CDR2 (germline): MDHEN, SYDVKM. CDR3 sequence: CASGFNQPQHF. For the CDR3, the DNA is TGTGCCAGCGGATTCAATCAGCCCCAGCATTTT.

V usage is TRBV28 and J usage is TRBJ2-3, with D perhaps matching TRBD2 (5 bases). V was pared by 7 bases and J by 1 base, with 9 bases between. Germline CDR1 MDHEN, CDR2 SYDVKM. This CDR3 contains 13 residues. CDR3 bases: TGTGCCAGCACGGGGTTTGGCACAGATACGCAGTATTTT. Translated, it gives CASTGFGTDTQYF. Full variable domain (missing parts from reference TRBV28 and TRBJ2-3): DVKVTQSSRYLVKRTGEKVFLECVQDMDHENMFWYRQDPGLGLRLIYFSYDVKMKEKGDIPEGYSVSREKKERFSLILESASTNQTSMYLCASTGFGTDTQYFGPGTRLTVL.

The table lists this clonotype with a few counts. The V and J genes are TRBV4-2 and TRBJ2-5, with TRBD2 as a possible D gene (7 bases). The J call is uncertain, as TRBJ2-1 better fits the DNA end. The CDR3 length is 12 residues. Germline CDR1 LGHNA, CDR2 YNFKEQ. CDR3 bases: TGTGCCAGCAGCCGGGGAGGGGGGAAGCAGTTCTTC. This translates into CASSRGGGKQFF.

The rearrangement links TRBV21-1 to TRBJ2-3. TRBV21-1 is labeled a pseudogene. The CDR3 is 14 amino acids. CDR3 nucleotide sequence: TGTGCCAGCAGCAAATTTCCCCACACAGATACGCAGTATTTT. This codes for CASSKFPHTDTQYF.

The chain links TRBV6-5 to TRBJ1-2; D is ambiguous. The V gene lost 0 bases and the J gene lost 6 bases, with 11 bases spanning the gap. The germline gives CDR1 MNHEY, CDR2 SVGAGI. This CDR3 has 14 amino acids. The CDR3 here is CASSYSGRLDGYTF. The DNA of the CDR3 is TGTGCCAGCAGTTACTCCGGCAGGTTGGATGGCTACACCTTC.

The chain combines TRBV7-6 with TRBJ1-1; D gene ambiguous. V gave up 6 bases and J gave up 4 bases, with 15 bases separating them. The CDR3 runs 14 residues. Germline V gene sequence: CDR1 SGHVS, CDR2 FNYEAQ. The CDR3 protein is CASSLEPASTEAFF. The CDR3 nucleotides are TGTGCCAGCAGTCTAGAACCAGCCAGCACTGAAGCTTTCTTT.

The CDR3 bases are TGTGCCAGCAGAAACAGGGGGCGGGGGACTGAAGCTTTCTTT. Translating it yields CASRNRGRGTEAFF. The chain recombines TRBV6-9 with TRBJ1-1, with 9 bases aligning to TRBD1. The ends lost 6 bases at V and 5 bases at J; junction bases unmatched: 7. CDR3 size: 14 residues. In germline, CDR1 is MNHGY, CDR2 SVAAGI.

The chain carries TRBV12-3 or TRBV12-4 and TRBJ1-4; no reliable D call. The CDR3 runs to 14 residues. Trimming removed 6 bases at V and 5 bases at J, with 13 bases between. CDR3 in amino acids: CASSRETTNEKLFF. The CDR3, as DNA: TGTGCCAGCAGCCGAGAGACGACCAATGAAAAACTGTTTTTT.

The table lists this clonotype with many counts. The chain is built from TRBV29-1 and TRBJ1-4; TRBD1 might be the D (5 bases). Germline CDR1 SQVTM, CDR2 ANQGSEA. The CDR3 totals 11 residues. V lost 4 bases, J lost 9 bases, and 9 bases lay in between. The CDR3 DNA reads as TGCAGCGTTGTTGAGGGGAAAAAACTGTTTTTT. Translating it yields CSVVEGKKLFF.

This clonotype occurred a few times. This chain uses TRBV5-1 with TRBJ2-1; TRBD1 aligns across 9 bases. With V trimmed by 4 bases and J by 4 bases, 3 bases remained unmatched. The CDR3 is 14 residues long. Germline V CDR1 and CDR2: SGHRS, YFSETQ. As DNA, the CDR3 is TGCGCCAGCAGCATGACAGGGGGTTACAATGAGCAGTTCTTC. Encoded protein: CASSMTGGYNEQFF.

This clonotype was counted between two and nine times. This rearrangement joins TRBV5-1 to TRBJ1-1; TRBD1 is a possible D gene (5 bases). The V gene's germline CDR1 is SGHRS and CDR2 YFSETQ. The CDR3 contains 16 residues. Trimming cost V 0 bases and J 0 bases, with 12 bases left between them. The DNA for the CDR3 is TGCGCCAGCAGCTTGGGACAGCATAAGATGAACACTGAAGCTTTCTTT. Translating gives CASSLGQHKMNTEAFF.

This clonotype turned up a few times. The chain recombines TRBV10-3 with TRBJ2-2; possible D gene TRBD1, 5 bases. The CDR3 is 17 residues long. Trimming shortened V by 3 bases and J by 4 bases, and 18 bases separated the two germline ends. CDR1 is ENHRY and CDR2 is SYGVKD in the germline V gene. CDR3 DNA sequence: TGTGCCATCAGTGAACCAGGGTTAGGGAACGGCACCGGGGAGCTGTTTTTT. Encoded protein: CAISEPGLGNGTGELFF.

The chain carries TRBV2 and TRBJ1-1; D is unresolved. Germline lookup yields CDR1 SNHLY and CDR2 FYNNEI. CDR3 size: 13 residues. Trimming removed 6 bases at V and 2 bases at J, with 10 bases between. The CDR3: CASRAQTNTEAFF. In DNA, the CDR3 is TGTGCCAGCAGGGCACAAACAAACACTGAAGCTTTCTTT. Using reference TRBV2 and TRBJ1-1 for the parts outside the CDR3, the full variable domain is EPEVTQTPSHQVTQMGQEVILRCVPISNHLYFYWYRQILGQKVEFLVSFYNNEISEKSEIFDDQFSVERPDGSNFTLKIRSTKLEDSAMYFCASRAQTNTEAFFGQGTRLTVV.

The rearrangement joins TRBV5-1 to TRBJ1-5; possible D gene TRBD1, 6 bases. Germline V gene lookup returns CDR1 SGHRS and CDR2 YFSETQ. The CDR3 sequence is 15 residues long. Trimming removed 1 base at V and 4 bases at J, with 12 bases between. The DNA for the CDR3 is TGCGCCAGCAGCTTGACAGGGTTCGAAAATCAGCCCCAGCATTTT. This encodes CASSLTGFENQPQHF.

The chain recombines TRBV28 with TRBJ1-4; D may be TRBD1 (6 bases). The V gene's germline CDR1 is MDHEN and CDR2 SYDVKM. The CDR3 has 13 amino acids. V was pared by 7 bases and J by 10 bases, with 16 bases between. CDR3 in DNA: TGTGCCAGCACCCCCCCGGGGGCGCGAAAACTGTTTTTT. Residues: CASTPPGARKLFF.

The rearrangement links TRBV20-1 to TRBJ2-7; 10 bases fit TRBD2. The J segment lost 3 bases and the V segment lost 1 base, leaving 6 bases of the junction unmatched. This CDR3 has 15 amino acids. Germline CDR1 reads DFQATT; CDR2 reads SNEGSKA (reference sequence). The CDR3 nucleotides are TGCAGTGCTAGAGCAGCGGGGGGGCGTTTCTACGAGCAGTACTTC. It translates to CSARAAGGRFYEQYF.

The chain recombines TRBV3-1 with TRBJ1-3; D is ambiguous. The CDR3 contains 12 residues. V lost 0 bases and J 6 bases, leaving 3 bases between the germline ends. Germline CDR1 LGHDT, CDR2 YNNKEL (reference sequence). The DNA for the CDR3 is TGTGCCAGCAGCCAAGAGACAAACACCATATATTTT. This gives the protein CASSQETNTIYF.

V usage is TRBV9 and J usage is TRBJ2-1, with 8 nucleotides matching TRBD2. Unmatched junction bases numbered 7, after V lost 0 bases and J lost 2 bases. CDR1 SGDLS and CDR2 YYNGEE come from the germline V gene. The CDR3 has 17 amino acids. The DNA of the CDR3 is TGTGCCAGCAGCGTAGGGTTTCAGCGGGGGCCCTACAATGAGCAGTTCTTC. Translation gives CASSVGFQRGPYNEQFF.

This clonotype appeared a few times. The V gene is TRBV4-2, the J gene TRBJ2-1, with 8 bases aligning to TRBD2. J was trimmed by 7 bases and V by 0 bases; bases with no gene match: 5. The germline CDR1 and CDR2 sequences are LGHNA and YNFKEQ. CDR3 length: 15 amino acids. For the CDR3, the DNA is TGTGCCAGCAGCCAAGAAGGGACTAGGATGAATGAGCAGTTCTTC. Its protein product is CASSQEGTRMNEQFF.

This clonotype was found a few times. The J gene is TRBJ2-5, the V gene TRBV29-1; 8 bases line up with TRBD2. Germline V gene lookup returns CDR1 SQVTM and CDR2 ANQGSEA. The CDR3 covers 13 residues. After removal of 3 bases from V and 3 bases from J, the junction contained 3 bases not matched to a gene. CDR3 coding DNA: TGCAGCGTTGAGAAGCGGGGGAAAGAGACCCAGTACTTC. Protein sequence: CSVEKRGKETQYF.

This rearrangement joins TRBV5-1 to TRBJ2-3, with 11 bases aligning to TRBD2. This CDR3 contains 15 residues. In germline, CDR1 is SGHRS, CDR2 YFSETQ. The junction had 5 bases not matched to a gene; V was cut back by 4 bases and J by 4 bases. CDR3 in DNA: TGCGCCAGCAGCCCGGGACTAGCGGAATCAGATACGCAGTATTTT. It is translated as CASSPGLAESDTQYF.

This chain's CDR3 is CASTLPTENEKLFF. The CDR3 DNA reads TGTGCCAGCACCCTTCCGACAGAAAATGAAAAACTGTTTTTT. This chain uses TRBV12-3 or TRBV12-4 with TRBJ1-4; a weak D match, TRBD1 (5 bases). The CDR3 is made up of 14 amino acids. Trimming shortened V by 7 bases and J by 5 bases, and 14 bases separated the two germline ends.

This clonotype was counted a few times. The CDR3 nucleotides are TGCAGTGCTAGACCATGGACAGGGACGAACACTGAAGCTTTCTTT. The encoded protein is CSARPWTGTNTEAFF. This rearrangement joins TRBV20-1 to TRBJ1-1; TRBD1 matches 8 bases. The CDR3 has 15 residues. The trim removed 2 bases at V and 1 base at J, leaving 6 bases unmatched. The germline CDR1 and CDR2 sequences are DFQATT and SNEGSKA (reference sequence).

There are a few counts of this clonotype. The chain carries TRBV2 and TRBJ1-2; perhaps TRBD1 as D (5 bases). This CDR3 is built from 14 residues. V dropped 8 bases and J dropped 6 bases, with 19 bases sitting between them. Germline CDR1 and CDR2: SNHLY and FYNNEI. CDR3 protein: CASLERLQGNGYTF. Written as DNA, the CDR3 is TGTGCCAGCCTTGAACGTTTGCAGGGCAATGGCTACACCTTC.

This chain connects TRBV2 to TRBJ2-1, with TRBD1 identical over 7 bases. Germline values: CDR1 SNHLY, CDR2 FYNNEI. The CDR3 extends over 15 amino acids. J lost 3 bases, V lost 2 bases, and 4 bases had no gene match. The CDR3 nucleotides are TGTGCCAGCAGTGAACTGGGACAGATCTACAATGAGCAGTTCTTC. This sequence encodes CASSELGQIYNEQFF. The entire variable domain, with the rest obtained from reference TRBV2 and TRBJ2-1, is as follows: EPEVTQTPSHQVTQMGQEVILRCVPISNHLYFYWYRQILGQKVEFLVSFYNNEISEKSEIFDDQFSVERPDGSNFTLKIRSTKLEDSAMYFCASSELGQIYNEQFFGPGTRLTVL.